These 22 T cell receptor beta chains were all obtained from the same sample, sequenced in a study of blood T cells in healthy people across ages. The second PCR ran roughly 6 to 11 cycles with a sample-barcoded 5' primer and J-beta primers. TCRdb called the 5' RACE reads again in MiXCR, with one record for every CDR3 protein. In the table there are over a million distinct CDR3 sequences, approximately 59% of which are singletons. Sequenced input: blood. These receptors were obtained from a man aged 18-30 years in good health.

CDR3 region: CASSLGHGGNEQYF. The CDR3 DNA reads TGTGCCAGCAGCCTGGGACACGGAGGCAATGAGCAGTACTTC. The chain is built from TRBV11-3 and TRBJ2-5, with a possible D match to TRBD1 (6 bases). Per the germline V gene, CDR1 is SGHNT and CDR2 is YENEEA. V lost 5 bases and J lost 11, with 21 bases in between. CDR3 length: 14 residues.

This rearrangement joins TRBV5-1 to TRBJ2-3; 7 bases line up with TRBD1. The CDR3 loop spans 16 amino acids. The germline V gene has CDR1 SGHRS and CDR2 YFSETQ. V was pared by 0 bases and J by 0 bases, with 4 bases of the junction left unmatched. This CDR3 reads CASSLGPGGSTDTQYF. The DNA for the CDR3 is TGCGCCAGCAGCTTGGGACCAGGGGGAAGCACAGATACGCAGTATTTT. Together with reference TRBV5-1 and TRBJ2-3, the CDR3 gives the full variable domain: KAGVTQTPRYLIKTRGQQVTLSCSPISGHRSVSWYQQTPGQGLQFLFEYFSETQRNKGNFPGRFSGRQFSNSRSEMNVSTLELGDSALYLCASSLGPGGSTDTQYFGPGTRLTVL.

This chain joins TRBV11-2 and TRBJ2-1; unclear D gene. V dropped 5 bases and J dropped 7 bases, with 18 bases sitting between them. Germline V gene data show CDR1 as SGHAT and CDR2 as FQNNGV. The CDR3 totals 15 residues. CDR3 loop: CASSRVRNKGNEQFF. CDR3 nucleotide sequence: TGTGCCAGCAGCCGGGTTCGTAATAAAGGGAATGAGCAGTTCTTC.

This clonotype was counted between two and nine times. The CDR3 DNA reads as TGCAGTGCTAGGCTGCCTTGGGGGAGCTCCTACGAGCAGTACTTC. It encodes CSARLPWGSSYEQYF. The J gene is TRBJ2-7, the V gene TRBV20-1; possibly TRBD1 or TRBD2 for D (5 bases each). This CDR3 is built from 15 residues. Trimming took off 3 bases at V and 0 bases at J, with 15 bases between the two ends. Germline V gene sequence: CDR1 DFQATT, CDR2 SNEGSKA (reference sequence).

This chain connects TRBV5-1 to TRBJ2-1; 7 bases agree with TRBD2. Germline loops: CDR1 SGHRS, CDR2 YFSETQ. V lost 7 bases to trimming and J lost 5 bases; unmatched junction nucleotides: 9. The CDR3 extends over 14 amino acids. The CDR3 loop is CASRLLGGNNEQFF. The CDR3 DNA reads TGCGCCAGCCGGTTGCTGGGAGGGAACAATGAGCAGTTCTTC.

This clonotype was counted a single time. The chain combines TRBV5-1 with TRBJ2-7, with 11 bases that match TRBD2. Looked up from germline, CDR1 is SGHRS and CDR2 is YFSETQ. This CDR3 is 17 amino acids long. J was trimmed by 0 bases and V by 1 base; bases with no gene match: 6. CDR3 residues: CASSLIIAGGISYEQYF. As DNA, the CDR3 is TGCGCCAGCAGCTTGATAATAGCGGGAGGGATCTCCTACGAGCAGTACTTC.

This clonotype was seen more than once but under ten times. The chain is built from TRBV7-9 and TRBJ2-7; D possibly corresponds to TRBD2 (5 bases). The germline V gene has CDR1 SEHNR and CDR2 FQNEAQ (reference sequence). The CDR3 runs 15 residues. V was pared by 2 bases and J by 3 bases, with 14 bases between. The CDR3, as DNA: TGTGCCAGCAGCTTATTAACGGGGAACCTCTACGAGCAGTACTTC. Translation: CASSLLTGNLYEQYF. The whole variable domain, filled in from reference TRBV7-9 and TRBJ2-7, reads DTGVSQNPRHKITKRGQNVTFRCDPISEHNRLYWYRQTLGQGPEFLTYFQNEAQLEKSRLLSDRFSAERPKGSFSTLEIQRTEQGDSAMYLCASSLLTGNLYEQYFGPGTRLTVT.

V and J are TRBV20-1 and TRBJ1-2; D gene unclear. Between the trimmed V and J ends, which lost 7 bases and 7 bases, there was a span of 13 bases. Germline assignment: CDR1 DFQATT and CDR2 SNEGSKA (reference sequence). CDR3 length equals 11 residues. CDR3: CSGINSGGYTF. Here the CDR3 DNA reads TGCAGTGGTATAAATTCGGGTGGCTACACCTTC.

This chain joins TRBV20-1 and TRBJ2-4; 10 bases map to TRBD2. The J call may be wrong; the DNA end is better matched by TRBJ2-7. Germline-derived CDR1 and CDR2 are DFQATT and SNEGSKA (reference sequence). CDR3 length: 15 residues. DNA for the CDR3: TGCAGTGCTAGAGATGGTCGGCTAGCGGGAGTCGAGCAGTACTTC. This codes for CSARDGRLAGVEQYF.

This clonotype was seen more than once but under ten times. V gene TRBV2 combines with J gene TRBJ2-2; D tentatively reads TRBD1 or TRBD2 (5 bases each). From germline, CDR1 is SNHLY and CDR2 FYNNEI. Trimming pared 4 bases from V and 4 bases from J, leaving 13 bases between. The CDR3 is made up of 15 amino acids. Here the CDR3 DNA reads TGTGCCAGCAGTGGGAGAGGGGTGCGCACCGGGGAGCTGTTTTTT. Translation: CASSGRGVRTGELFF.

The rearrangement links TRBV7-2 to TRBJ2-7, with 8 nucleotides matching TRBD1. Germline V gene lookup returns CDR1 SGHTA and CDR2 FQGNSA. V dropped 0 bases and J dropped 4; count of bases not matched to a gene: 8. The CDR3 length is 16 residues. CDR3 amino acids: CASSLAAAGGGYEQYF. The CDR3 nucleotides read TGTGCCAGCAGCTTAGCGGCGGCAGGGGGCGGATACGAGCAGTACTTC.

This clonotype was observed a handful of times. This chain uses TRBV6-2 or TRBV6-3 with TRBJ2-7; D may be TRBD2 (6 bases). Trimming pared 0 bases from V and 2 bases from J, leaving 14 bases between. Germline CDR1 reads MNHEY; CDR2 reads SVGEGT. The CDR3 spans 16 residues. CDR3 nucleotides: TGTGCCAGCAGTTACTCGCGGGAATTCCGTACCTACGAGCAGTACTTC. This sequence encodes CASSYSREFRTYEQYF.

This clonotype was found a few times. The CDR3 spells CSVVDPTGGRNEQFF. The CDR3 DNA sequence: TGCAGCGTTGTTGACCCTACGGGGGGGCGCAATGAGCAGTTCTTC. This rearrangement joins TRBV29-1 to TRBJ2-1; TRBD2 matches at 8 bases. V shed 4 bases and J 6 bases; nucleotides not matched to a gene: 11. The CDR3 has 15 residues. Per the germline V gene, CDR1 is SQVTM and CDR2 is ANQGSEA.

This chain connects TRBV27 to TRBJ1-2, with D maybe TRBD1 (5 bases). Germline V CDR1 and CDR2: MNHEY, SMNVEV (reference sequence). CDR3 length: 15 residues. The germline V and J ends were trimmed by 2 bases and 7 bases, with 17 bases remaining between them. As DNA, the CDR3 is TGTGCCAGCAGTTTACTGGGACCGGCTGGTGGTGGCTACACCTTC. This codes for CASSLLGPAGGGYTF.

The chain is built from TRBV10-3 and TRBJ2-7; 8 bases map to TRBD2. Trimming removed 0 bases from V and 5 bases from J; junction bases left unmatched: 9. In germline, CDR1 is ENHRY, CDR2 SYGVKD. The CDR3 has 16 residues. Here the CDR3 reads CAISESRTGTSNEQYF. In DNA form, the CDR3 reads TGTGCCATCAGTGAGTCGAGAACCGGGACTAGTAACGAGCAGTACTTC.

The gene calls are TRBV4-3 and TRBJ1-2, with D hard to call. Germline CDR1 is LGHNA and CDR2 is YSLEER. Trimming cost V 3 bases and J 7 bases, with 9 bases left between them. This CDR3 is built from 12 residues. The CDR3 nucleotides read TGCGCCAGCAGCCACTCACGGGCTGGCTACACCTTC. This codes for CASSHSRAGYTF.

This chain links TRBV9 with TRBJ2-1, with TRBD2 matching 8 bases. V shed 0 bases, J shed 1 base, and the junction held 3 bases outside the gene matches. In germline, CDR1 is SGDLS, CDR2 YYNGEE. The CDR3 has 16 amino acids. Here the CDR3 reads CASSVGVAGSYNEQFF. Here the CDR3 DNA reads TGTGCCAGCAGCGTAGGGGTAGCGGGATCCTACAATGAGCAGTTCTTC.

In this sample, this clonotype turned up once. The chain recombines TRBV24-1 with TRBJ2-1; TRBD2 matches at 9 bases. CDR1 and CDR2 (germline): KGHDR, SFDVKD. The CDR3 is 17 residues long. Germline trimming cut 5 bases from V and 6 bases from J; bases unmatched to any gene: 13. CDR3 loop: CATSVPLKREVGNEQFF. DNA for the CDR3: TGTGCCACCAGTGTCCCTTTGAAGCGGGAGGTGGGCAATGAGCAGTTCTTC.

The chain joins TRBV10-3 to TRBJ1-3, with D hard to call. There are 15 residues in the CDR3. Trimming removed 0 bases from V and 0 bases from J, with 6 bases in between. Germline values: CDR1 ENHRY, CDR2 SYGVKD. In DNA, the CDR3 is TGTGCCATCAGTGAGTCGGTCAGCTCTGGAAACACCATATATTTT. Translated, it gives CAISESVSSGNTIYF.

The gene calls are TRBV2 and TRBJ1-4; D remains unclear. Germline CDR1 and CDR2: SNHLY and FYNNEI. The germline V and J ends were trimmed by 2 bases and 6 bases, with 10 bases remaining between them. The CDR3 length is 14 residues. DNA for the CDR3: TGTGCCAGCAGTGAACCGATCCGGGATGAAAAACTGTTTTTT. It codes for CASSEPIRDEKLFF.

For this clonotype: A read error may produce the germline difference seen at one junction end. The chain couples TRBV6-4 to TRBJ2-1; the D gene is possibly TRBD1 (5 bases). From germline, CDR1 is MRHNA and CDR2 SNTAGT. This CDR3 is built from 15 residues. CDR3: CASSLGQGPYNGQFF. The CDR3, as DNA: TGTGCCAGCAGCCTAGGGCAGGGCCCCTACAATGGGCAGTTCTTC.

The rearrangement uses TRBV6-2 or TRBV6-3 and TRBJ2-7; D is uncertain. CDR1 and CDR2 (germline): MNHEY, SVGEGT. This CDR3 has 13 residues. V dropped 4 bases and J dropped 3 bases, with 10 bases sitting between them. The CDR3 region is CASSWTLLYEQYF. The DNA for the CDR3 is TGTGCCAGCAGTTGGACCCTTCTCTACGAGCAGTACTTC.